The 27 T cell receptor beta chains listed next were all sequenced from one sample in a study of breast tumors, draining lymph nodes, adjacent tissues. Samples came from axillary lymph nodes draining the breast cancer. Each CDR3 protein is one row after TCRdb ran MiXCR on the multiplex PCR reads. The repertoire holds 200,000 to 300,000 distinct CDR3 sequences, with more than 30% as singletons. The sequenced material came from axillary lymph node tissue. These receptors all come from a female donor with breast cancer. Some clones in this sample may be carry-over from other donors' samples.

This clonotype has at least ten counts. The V gene is TRBV7-6, the J gene TRBJ2-3; maybe TRBD1 (5 bases). Germline values: CDR1 SGHVS, CDR2 FNYEAQ. The CDR3 has 15 amino acids. V lost 1 base and J lost 4, with 12 bases in between. CDR3 DNA: TGTGCCAGCAGCTTAGGCCAGGGAATTTCAGATACGCAGTATTTT. Amino acid sequence: CASSLGQGISDTQYF.

A word on this clonotype: One junction end disagrees with the germline gene, perhaps due to a read error. This sequence joins TRBV6-5 and TRBJ1-2; the match to TRBD1 covers 7 bases. From germline, CDR1 is MNHEY and CDR2 SVGAGI. This CDR3 has 15 amino acids. CDR3 nucleotides: TGTGCCGGCAGTGAAAGGGGCAGGGGGGGGTATGGCTACACCTTC. It codes for CAGSERGRGGYGYTF.

The chain employs TRBV24-1 and TRBJ2-3, with D tentatively TRBD1 (6 bases). The CDR3 is 16 amino acids. The V gene's germline CDR1 is KGHDR and CDR2 SFDVKD. Trimming stripped 2 bases from V and 2 bases from J, with 13 bases between. The CDR3 loop is CATSDSRGWNTDTQYF. Here the CDR3 DNA reads TGTGCCACCAGTGATTCCAGGGGATGGAACACAGATACGCAGTATTTT.

This clonotype has ten or more counts. The chain combines TRBV18 with TRBJ1-2, with 7 bases identical to TRBD1. With 3 bases clipped from V and 6 bases from J, the junction kept 4 bases outside the gene matches. Germline lookup yields CDR1 KGHSH and CDR2 LQKENI. The CDR3 spans 13 residues. CDR3 in amino acids: CASSPSRGDGYTF. CDR3 DNA sequence: TGTGCCAGCTCACCGTCCAGGGGGGATGGCTACACCTTC. Looking up the rest from reference TRBV18 and TRBJ1-2 gives the full variable domain: NAGVMQNPRHLVRRRGQEARLRCSPMKGHSHVYWYRQLPEEGLKFMVYLQKENIIDESGMPKERFSAEFPKEGPSILRIQQVVRGDSAAYFCASSPSRGDGYTFGSGTRLTVV.

V and J are TRBV28 and TRBJ1-2; D is possibly TRBD1 (5 bases). CDR1 is MDHEN, CDR2 SYDVKM, per germline. The ends were cut back, 2 bases at V and 4 bases at J, with 11 bases in the middle. This CDR3 comprises 14 residues. CDR3 protein: CASSLRPGTYGYTF. Written as DNA, the CDR3 is TGTGCCAGCAGTTTAAGGCCAGGGACCTATGGCTACACCTTC.

This clonotype has at least ten counts. The rearrangement links TRBV7-9 to TRBJ2-4, with D perhaps assigned TRBD1 or TRBD2 (5 bases each). Germline V gives CDR1 SEHNR, CDR2 FQNEAQ (reference sequence). V lost 2 bases, J lost 1 base, and 9 bases lay in between. CDR3 length equals 15 residues. This CDR3 reads CASSLFREAKNIQYF. Here the CDR3 DNA reads TGTGCCAGCAGCTTATTCAGGGAGGCCAAAAACATTCAGTACTTC.

The rearrangement links TRBV28 to TRBJ2-1, with 9 bases lining up with TRBD2. Germline values: CDR1 MDHEN, CDR2 SYDVKM. The CDR3 extends over 17 amino acids. V trimming: 3 bases; J trimming: 7 bases; junction bases outside the gene matches: 13. The CDR3 sequence: CASSFPALTSGGNEQFF. CDR3 nucleotides: TGTGCCAGCAGTTTCCCCGCCTTGACTAGCGGAGGAAATGAGCAGTTCTTC.

The CDR3 protein is CATGTSGSADTQYF. The CDR3, as DNA: TGTGCCACCGGGACTAGCGGGAGTGCGGATACGCAGTATTTT. This chain joins TRBV10-3 and TRBJ2-3; the match to TRBD2 covers 14 bases. Germline V gives CDR1 ENHRY, CDR2 SYGVKD. Unmatched junction bases numbered 6, after V lost 10 bases and J lost 6 bases. The CDR3 totals 14 residues.

Points on this clonotype: A much larger clone is a single base away; this may be a read error. The gene calls are TRBV14 and TRBJ2-3; D is uncertain. The closer fit of TRBJ1-5 to the DNA end suggests the J call may be wrong. The CDR3 is made up of 15 amino acids. Germline values: CDR1 SGHDN, CDR2 FVKESK. CDR3 nucleotide sequence: TGTGCCAGCAGTTTGTTGGCAGCTACCACAGATACGCAGCATTTT. This encodes CASSLLAATTDTQHF.

The chain uses TRBV20-1 and TRBJ2-7; D perhaps matches TRBD2 (6 bases). Between the trimmed V and J ends, which lost 4 bases and 3 bases, there was a span of 19 bases. The CDR3 consists of 15 residues. CDR1 is DFQATT and CDR2 is SNEGSKA in the germline V gene (reference sequence). The CDR3: CSAIPSLAINYEQYF. The CDR3 DNA reads as TGCAGTGCTATCCCCTCGCTAGCGATAAACTACGAGCAGTACTTC.

Many counts were recorded for this clonotype. Written as DNA, the CDR3 is TGTGCCAGCAGCCAATCGGACGGGAGGGCTGGCTACACCTTC. The encoded protein is CASSQSDGRAGYTF. J is TRBJ1-2 and V is TRBV4-2; D call uncertain. CDR1 LGHNA and CDR2 YNFKEQ come from the germline V gene. The V gene lost 2 bases and the J gene lost 7 bases, with 14 bases spanning the gap. The CDR3 has 14 amino acids.

This clonotype turned up a few times. A much larger clone lies one base from this, so it may be a read error. The genes are TRBV12-3 or TRBV12-4 and TRBJ2-5, with D tentatively TRBD2 (5 bases). V was shortened by 3 bases and J by 7 bases, with 9 bases between the two germline ends. The CDR3 totals 12 residues. The chain's CDR3 is CASSFEGPTQYF. The CDR3 DNA is TGTGCCAGCAGTTTCGAGGGTCCGACCCAGTACTTC.

This clonotype was detected many times. V gene TRBV20-1 combines with J gene TRBJ1-2; 7 bases fit TRBD1. V dropped 4 bases and J dropped 7; count of bases not matched to a gene: 6. The germline V gene encodes CDR1 DFQATT and CDR2 SNEGSKA (reference sequence). The CDR3 totals 12 residues. CDR3 region: CSATQGQRGYTF. The CDR3 region has the DNA TGCAGTGCTACCCAGGGACAGCGTGGCTACACCTTC.

Many counts were recorded for this clonotype. The gene calls are TRBV7-9 and TRBJ2-3; 7 nucleotides align to TRBD1. V was pared by 6 bases and J by 6 bases, with 18 bases of the junction left unmatched. The CDR3 is 17 amino acids. Germline V gives CDR1 SEHNR, CDR2 FQNEAQ (reference sequence). Written as DNA, the CDR3 is TGTGCCAGCAGTCCCCGGGACAGTACCAAAGAAGGGGATACGCAGTATTTT. Translated: CASSPRDSTKEGDTQYF.

This clonotype has a single count. This may come from a read error, since a much larger clone is one base off. The chain is built from TRBV5-1 and TRBJ2-3, with 11 bases identical to TRBD1. From germline, CDR1 is SGHRS and CDR2 YFSETQ. The CDR3 sequence is 15 residues long. The CDR3 sequence: CASSWTGGNTDRQYF. The CDR3, as DNA: TGTGCCAGCAGCTGGACAGGGGGCAACACAGATAGGCAGTATTTT.

This chain uses TRBV6-5 with TRBJ2-2; D uncertain. The V and J ends lost 6 bases and 2 bases respectively, with 10 bases between them. Per germline, CDR1 MNHEY and CDR2 SVGAGI. CDR3 length: 14 residues. CDR3: CASRRRGNTGELFF. The CDR3, as DNA: TGTGCCAGCAGAAGGAGAGGTAACACCGGGGAGCTGTTTTTT.

In regard to this clonotype: This may come from a read error, since a much larger clone is one base off. This sequence joins TRBV11-3 and TRBJ1-2, with 8 bases matching TRBD1. The junction had 6 bases not matched to a gene; V was cut back by 5 bases and J by 10 bases. The CDR3 sequence is 12 residues long. CDR1 SGHNT and CDR2 YENEEA come from the germline V gene. CDR3: CASSTGTGAYTF. The CDR3 DNA sequence: TGTGCCAGCAGCACCGGGACAGGCGCCTACACCTTC.

The CDR3 DNA is TGTGCCAGCAGTACCGGGACAGGGACACAGGAAAAACTGTTTTTT. This gives the protein CASSTGTGTQEKLFF. The rearrangement joins TRBV2 to TRBJ1-4; TRBD1 matches 9 bases. Trimming removed 5 bases from V and 8 bases from J; junction bases left unmatched: 9. Per germline, CDR1 SNHLY and CDR2 FYNNEI. The CDR3 is 15 amino acids.

Comments on this clonotype: Germline is not matched at one junction end, which may reflect a read error. The chain joins TRBV7-7 to TRBJ2-5; D is unresolved. Germline CDR1 SSHAT, CDR2 FNYEAQ (reference sequence). The CDR3 has 13 residues. The CDR3 DNA reads TGTGCTAGCAGCTTAGAAGGAAAAGAGACCCGGTACTTC. Its protein is CASSLEGKETRYF.

This clonotype was detected ten times or more. V and J are TRBV25-1 and TRBJ2-5; D gene unclear. The ends were cut back, 8 bases at V and 0 bases at J, with 10 bases in the middle. The germline CDR1 and CDR2 sequences are MGHDK and SYGVNS. CDR3 size: 13 residues. In nucleotides, the CDR3 is TGTGCCAGCGCGAACGATTACCAAGAGACCCAGTACTTC. This sequence encodes CASANDYQETQYF.

Details on this clonotype: The junction differs from germline at one of its ends, possibly a read error. The V call is TRBV4-1, the J call TRBJ2-2, with D possibly matching TRBD2 (5 bases). Germline assignment: CDR1 MGHRA and CDR2 YSYEKL. The CDR3 consists of 17 residues. CDR3 protein: CASSQVSRISPTGELCF. CDR3 nucleotide sequence: TGCGCCAGCAGCCAAGTCTCCAGAATCTCCCCGACCGGGGAGCTGTGTTTT.

The chain employs TRBV28 and TRBJ2-7, with D uncertain. V lost 4 bases, J lost 0 bases, and 19 bases lay in between. This CDR3 contains 17 residues. Germline V gene sequence: CDR1 MDHEN, CDR2 SYDVKM. The CDR3 coding sequence is TGTGCCAGCAGTTCACTGGTTGGAACCACGAGCTCCTACGAGCAGTACTTC. It codes for CASSSLVGTTSSYEQYF.

As to this clonotype: A read error is possible here, since a much larger clone lies one base away. V gene TRBV2 combines with J gene TRBJ2-2; tentatively, D is TRBD1 or TRBD2 (5 bases each). This CDR3 region has 12 residues. CDR1 and CDR2 from the germline V gene are SNHLY and FYNNEI. Trimming pared 11 bases from V and 6 bases from J, leaving 13 bases between. The CDR3 loop is CAASRGPGELFF. The CDR3 DNA sequence: TGTGCCGCCAGTCGGGGACCCGGGGAGCTGTTTTTT.

In its sample, this clonotype was seen many times. J is TRBJ2-3 and V is TRBV20-1; unclear D gene. Germline V gene lookup returns CDR1 DFQATT and CDR2 SNEGSKA (reference sequence). The CDR3 extends over 16 amino acids. Between the trimmed V and J ends, which lost 6 bases and 0 bases, there was a span of 19 bases. As DNA, the CDR3 is TGCAGTGCCCCCGGTCTGAGGTTCTCTAGCACAGATACGCAGTATTTT. Amino acids: CSAPGLRFSSTDTQYF.

This clonotype was recorded once. The chain uses TRBV19 and TRBJ2-6, with 11 bases aligning to TRBD2. V lost 6 bases and J lost 2; bases outside the gene matches: 9. Germline V lookup: CDR1 LNHDA, CDR2 SQIVND (reference sequence). The CDR3 runs to 18 residues. In DNA form, the CDR3 reads TGTGCCAGTAGGACTAGCGGGAAACGGTGGGCTGGGGCCAACGTCCTGACTTTC. It encodes CASRTSGKRWAGANVLTF.

This clonotype was recorded many times. The J gene is TRBJ2-3, the V gene TRBV5-1; 12 bases are shared with TRBD2. The junction had 4 bases not matched to a gene; V was cut back by 4 bases and J by 1 base. The CDR3 runs to 16 residues. Germline V CDR1 and CDR2: SGHRS, YFSETQ. CDR3 region: CASSDLAGGGTDTQYF. DNA of the CDR3: TGCGCCAGCAGCGATCTAGCGGGAGGGGGCACAGATACGCAGTATTTT.

A note on this clonotype: This may be a read error: a much more frequent sequence differs by one nucleotide. The chain links TRBV19 to TRBJ2-7; a possible D gene is TRBD2 (6 bases). CDR3 length: 14 residues. Germline CDR1 reads LNHDA; CDR2 reads SQIVND (reference sequence). The CDR3 here is CASSLPGLSYEQHF. The CDR3 DNA sequence: TGTGCCAGTAGTTTACCGGGACTCTCCTACGAGCAGCACTTC. Filled out from reference TRBV19 and TRBJ2-7, the complete variable domain reads DGGITQSPKYLFRKEGQNVTLSCEQNLNHDAMYWYRQDPGQGLRLIYYSQIVNDFQKGDIAEGYSVSREKKESFPLTVTSAQKNPTAFYLCASSLPGLSYEQHFGPGTRLTVT.